This record looks at one TCR beta chain sequence and its context. The data originate from a study of blood T cells in healthy people across ages. The trim removed 4 bases at V and 11 bases at J, leaving 7 bases unmatched. The CDR3 sequence is 13 residues long. Germline V lookup: CDR1 MNHNS, CDR2 SASEGT. The second PCR ran 7 to 11 cycles with a sample-barcoded 5' primer and J-beta primers. TCRdb redid the calling of the 5' RACE reads with MiXCR, one entry per CDR3 protein. The sample includes 1.2 million to 1.5 million distinct CDR3 sequences, roughly 59% of them seen just once. The source is a man aged 18 to 30 in good health. Sequences were obtained from blood. The chain employs TRBV6-1 and TRBJ2-3; TRBD2 matches at 9 bases. CDR3 protein: CASSAPLREGQYF. The DNA for the CDR3 is TGTGCCAGCAGTGCACCATTGCGGGAGGGGCAGTATTTT.